Below are 12 T cell receptor beta chains sequenced from a single sample in a study of lymphopenia after photon versus proton radiotherapy. The method was immunoSEQ multiplex PCR; TCRdb's version includes in-frame clones alone and lacks a portion of them. The data show about 35,000 clones, around nine tenths seen once. This specimen was peripheral blood, taken from a patient treated with photon-based radiotherapy. The receptors were gathered from a man between 60 and 75 years old with cholangiocarcinoma.

The chain combines TRBV27 with TRBJ2-2; 10 positions match TRBD1. V was pared by 3 bases and J by 4 bases, with 23 bases of the junction left unmatched. Germline V gene lookup returns CDR1 MNHEY and CDR2 SMNVEV (reference sequence). This CDR3 has 22 amino acids. Here the CDR3 DNA reads TGTGCCAGCAGTTTCAGGGGGCCATCGGGACAGGGGCCTCTTTTTCCCACCGGGGAGCTGTTTTTT. It translates to CASSFRGPSGQGPLFPTGELFF.

This chain links TRBV28 with TRBJ2-1, with TRBD2 matching 8 bases. CDR1 is MDHEN, CDR2 SYDVKM, per germline. The CDR3 has 14 amino acids. J was trimmed by 4 bases and V by 7 bases; bases with no gene match: 6. The CDR3 spells CASTPGGGYNEQFF. As DNA, the CDR3 is TGTGCCAGCACCCCCGGGGGGGGGTACAATGAGCAGTTCTTC.

The CDR3 here is CASSRGTGDSPLHF. CDR3 nucleotides: TGTGCCAGCAGCCGCGGGACAGGAGATTCACCCCTCCACTTT. The rearrangement joins TRBV7-2 to TRBJ1-6; 8 nucleotides match TRBD1. The CDR3 spans 14 residues. The J segment lost 8 bases and the V segment lost 5 bases, leaving 5 bases of the junction unmatched. Germline loops: CDR1 SGHTA, CDR2 FQGNSA.

The genes are TRBV28 and TRBJ2-5; tentatively, D is TRBD1 or TRBD2 (5 bases each). Germline CDR1 is MDHEN and CDR2 is SYDVKM. V was pared by 6 bases and J by 1 base, with 12 bases between. The CDR3 is 14 amino acids. The CDR3 coding sequence is TGTGCCAGCAGATCATCAGGGACCCAAGAGACCCAGTACTTC. The encoded protein is CASRSSGTQETQYF.

V usage is TRBV16 and J usage is TRBJ1-1; D is ambiguous. V lost 0 bases and J 2 bases, leaving 7 bases between the germline ends. There are 14 residues in the CDR3. The V gene's germline CDR1 is KGHSY and CDR2 FQNENV. This CDR3 reads CASSQSAANTEAFF. In nucleotides, the CDR3 is TGTGCCAGCAGCCAATCCGCAGCCAACACTGAAGCTTTCTTT. The full variable domain, in which reference TRBV16 and TRBJ1-1 provide the parts outside the CDR3, is GEEVAQTPKHLVRGEGQKAKLYCAPIKGHSYVFWYQQVLKNEFKFLISFQNENVFDETGMPKERFSAKCLPNSPCSLEIQATKLEDSAVYFCASSQSAANTEAFFGQGTRLTVV.

The rearrangement links TRBV7-8 to TRBJ1-2, with 7 bases fitting TRBD1. V gave up 1 base and J gave up 3 bases; unmatched junction bases: 8. The CDR3 totals 16 residues. Per the germline V gene, CDR1 is SGHVS and CDR2 is FQNEAQ. CDR3 region: CASSLEPTGTDYGYTF. The CDR3 DNA is TGTGCCAGCAGCTTAGAGCCGACAGGGACTGACTATGGCTACACCTTC.

The V gene is TRBV29-1, the J gene TRBJ2-7, with D possibly TRBD2 on 6 matching bases. The V end lost 3 bases, the J end lost 1 base, and 10 bases lay between the germline ends. CDR1 is SQVTM, CDR2 ANQGSEA, per germline. The CDR3 is 13 amino acids. CDR3 residues: CSVDVSGSYEQYF. The CDR3 coding sequence is TGCAGCGTTGATGTTAGCGGATCCTACGAGCAGTACTTC.

The chain recombines TRBV27 with TRBJ2-1; TRBD2 matches 8 bases. CDR1 is MNHEY, CDR2 SMNVEV, per germline (reference sequence). J gave up 6 bases and V 5 bases, and 12 bases lay outside the gene matches. The CDR3 length is 16 residues. CDR3 loop: CASSPLAAGGINEQFF. The CDR3 coding sequence is TGTGCCAGCAGTCCCCTCGCCGCGGGGGGAATCAATGAGCAGTTCTTC.

V is TRBV28 and J is TRBJ1-2; D might be TRBD1 (5 bases). Per germline, CDR1 MDHEN and CDR2 SYDVKM. This CDR3 has 12 amino acids. Trimming left V 3 bases short and J 5 bases short, with 7 bases between. CDR3 in amino acids: CASSFGAYGYTF. DNA for the CDR3: TGTGCCAGCAGTTTCGGGGCTTATGGCTACACCTTC.

This chain connects TRBV5-1 to TRBJ1-6; D remains ambiguous. CDR3 size: 14 residues. Trimming took 7 bases from V and 1 from J, leaving 9 bases between them. Germline CDR1 SGHRS, CDR2 YFSETQ. The CDR3 sequence is CASSDWSYNSPLHF. CDR3 nucleotide sequence: TGCGCCAGCTCCGATTGGTCCTATAATTCACCCCTCCACTTT.

The rearrangement uses TRBV20-1 and TRBJ2-7, with D perhaps matching TRBD1 (6 bases). V shed 5 bases and J shed 3 bases, with 8 bases lying between them. Germline lookup yields CDR1 DFQATT and CDR2 SNEGSKA (reference sequence). CDR3 length equals 11 residues. As DNA, the CDR3 is TGCAGTGCTGGGGACAACTACGAGCAGTACTTC. Its translation: CSAGDNYEQYF.

The J gene is TRBJ2-2, the V gene TRBV5-1; no reliable D call. Germline lookup yields CDR1 SGHRS and CDR2 YFSETQ. The germline V and J ends were trimmed by 0 bases and 9 bases, with 9 bases remaining between them. The CDR3 length is 13 residues. DNA of the CDR3: TGCGCCAGCAGCTTGGAAGGGATGCGGGAGCTGTTTTTT. Translated: CASSLEGMRELFF. Drawing the rest from reference TRBV5-1 and TRBJ2-2, the complete variable domain is KAGVTQTPRYLIKTRGQQVTLSCSPISGHRSVSWYQQTPGQGLQFLFEYFSETQRNKGNFPGRFSGRQFSNSRSEMNVSTLELGDSALYLCASSLEGMRELFFGEGSRLTVL.